This T cell receptor (beta chain) originates from a study of T cells in women clearing cervical HPV infection. Study context: Case blood drawn at lesion detection; control blood after infection cleared.

With respect to this clone: The read halts 3 residues ahead of the CDR3 end, with the missing end drawn from the germline J gene.

The table came from immunoSEQ multiplex PCR; TCRdb's copy has only in-frame clones and leaves some out. The sample holds 20,000 to 25,000 clones. The junction had 8 bases not matched to a gene; V was cut back by 5 bases and J by 4 bases. The germline CDR1 and CDR2 sequences are SQVTM and ANQGSEA. The CDR3 covers 14 residues. The TCR originated in a woman between 18 and 70 years old with a cervical HPV16 infection that either progressed to CIN3+ or cleared (not recorded which). Material for sequencing was blood buffy coat. The rearrangement joins TRBV29-1 to TRBJ1-3; 7 bases are shared with TRBD1. The CDR3 sequence: CSVLTGVEGNTIYF. Partial CDR3 DNA: TGCAGCGTTCTAACAGGGGTGGAAGGAAACACC.